Listed below are T cell receptor beta chains from one sample, sequenced in a study of T cell responses to AZD1222 COVID-19 vaccine. Using immunoSEQ multiplex PCR, the repertoire was profiled, and TCRdb retains in-frame clones only, with some absent. This sample has roughly 80,000 clones, with roughly 90% found just once. Sequencing was performed on peripheral blood, taken on day 0 of MenACWY control vaccination. These receptors were obtained from an adult in good health. CDR3s include the opening cysteine and the closing phenylalanine or tryptophan. Fields, in order: J gene, D gene, V gene, clone size, CDR3 length, CDR3 DNA, CDR3 protein. D genes are given only for firm matches. Where a row states a size, it is once, few, many or the class of an expanded clone; other rows omit it.

J: TRBJ1-5
D: TRBD1
V: TRBV30
size: NA
length: 14
DNA: TGTGCCTGGACGACAGGGAAAAGCAATCAGCCCCAGCATTTT
CDR3: CAWTTGKSNQPQHF

J: TRBJ1-2
D: NA
V: TRBV6-5
size: NA
length: 13
DNA: TGTGCCAGCAGCGCGGGACAAGTCTATGGCTACACCTTC
CDR3: CASSAGQVYGYTF

J: TRBJ1-1
D: NA
V: TRBV20-1
size: NA
length: 11
DNA: TGCAGTGCTCCTAAGGACACTGAAGCTTTCTTT
CDR3: CSAPKDTEAFF

J: TRBJ2-1
D: TRBD2
V: TRBV28
size: NA
length: 17
DNA: TGTGCCAGCACCCGCGGGACTAGCGGGCCGTATGGAAATGAGCAGTTCTTC
CDR3: CASTRGTSGPYGNEQFF

J: TRBJ1-2
D: NA
V: TRBV6-6
size: NA
length: 13
DNA: TGTGCCAGCAGCCCCGGGGCTAACTATGGCTACACCTTC
CDR3: CASSPGANYGYTF

J: TRBJ1-5
D: NA
V: TRBV15
size: few
length: 15
DNA: TGTGCCACCAGCAGAGATTTGGCAGGGAAGCAGCCCCAGCATTTT
CDR3: CATSRDLAGKQPQHF

J: TRBJ2-7
D: NA
V: TRBV2
size: NA
length: 14
DNA: TGTGCCAGCAGTGGTCCTAGAGATGGCTACGAGCAGTACTTC
CDR3: CASSGPRDGYEQYF

J: TRBJ2-1
D: TRBD1
V: TRBV5-6
size: once
length: 19
DNA: TGTGCCAGCAGCGCCCGACTAGGACAGGGGGGTCTCTCCTACAATGAGCAGTTCTTC
CDR3: CASSARLGQGGLSYNEQFF

J: TRBJ2-3
D: NA
V: TRBV28
size: once
length: 16
DNA: TGTGCCAGCAGTTCCCCCGGGGGTGGCCGCACAGATACGCAGTATTTT
CDR3: CASSSPGGGRTDTQYF

J: TRBJ2-5
D: NA
V: TRBV7-9
size: NA
length: 15
DNA: TGTGCCAGCAGCTTCCCAACCGGGGGAAGAGAGACCCAGTACTTC
CDR3: CASSFPTGGRETQYF

J: TRBJ2-3
D: NA
V: TRBV3-1/TRBV3-2
size: NA
length: 16
DNA: TGTGCCAGCAGCCACCAGGCGGGGCGGGTGGCAGATACGCAGTATTTT
CDR3: CASSHQAGRVADTQYF

J: TRBJ2-5
D: TRBD2
V: TRBV5-4
size: NA
length: 15
DNA: TGTGCCAGCACCCCGACTAGCGGGGGAAAAGAGACCCAGTACTTC
CDR3: CASTPTSGGKETQYF

J: TRBJ2-7
D: NA
V: TRBV27
size: once
length: 13
DNA: TGTGCCAGCAGTTTATCCATCCAAGACGAGCAGTACTTC
CDR3: CASSLSIQDEQYF

J: TRBJ2-1
D: TRBD2
V: TRBV9
size: NA
length: 17
DNA: TGTGCCAGCAGCGTAGCTTCCCTAGCGGGGGGGTACAATGAGCAGTTCTTC
CDR3: CASSVASLAGGYNEQFF

J: TRBJ2-3
D: NA
V: TRBV12-3/TRBV12-4
size: NA
length: 13
DNA: TGTGCCAGCAGCCAAGGTGGGGGGAGTACGCAGTATTTT
CDR3: CASSQGGGSTQYF

J: TRBJ2-2
D: TRBD1
V: TRBV20-1
size: NA
length: 14
DNA: TGCAGTGCTAGTGGGACAGGGCAACCCGGGGAGCTGTTTTTT
CDR3: CSASGTGQPGELFF

J: TRBJ2-2
D: NA
V: TRBV9
size: once
length: 13
DNA: TGTGCCAGCAGCGTAGTCTCAGCCGGGGAGCTGTTTTTT
CDR3: CASSVVSAGELFF

J: TRBJ1-4
D: TRBD1
V: TRBV30
size: few
length: 13
DNA: TGTGCCTGGAGACAGGGGGCTTTGGAAAAACTGTTTTTT
CDR3: CAWRQGALEKLFF

J: TRBJ2-2
D: TRBD1
V: TRBV19
size: NA
length: 15
DNA: TGTGCCAGTAGTTCGGGACAGGGGAACACCGGGGAGCTGTTTTTT
CDR3: CASSSGQGNTGELFF

J: TRBJ2-7
D: TRBD1
V: TRBV7-2
size: NA
length: 14
DNA: TGTGCCAGCAGCTTTCTACAGGGGGCCGGCGAGCAGTACTTC
CDR3: CASSFLQGAGEQYF

J: TRBJ2-5
D: NA
V: TRBV24-1
size: NA
length: 13
DNA: TGTGCCACCCACTCCAGGGAAACAGAGACCCAGTACTTC
CDR3: CATHSRETETQYF

J: TRBJ1-4
D: NA
V: TRBV7-2
size: NA
length: 14
DNA: TGTGCCAGCAGGGACGGATCAACTAATGAAAAACTGTTTTTT
CDR3: CASRDGSTNEKLFF

J: TRBJ2-6
D: NA
V: TRBV28
size: NA
length: 13
DNA: TGTGCCAGCAGTTTGGCTGGGGCCAACGTCCTGACTTTC
CDR3: CASSLAGANVLTF

J: TRBJ1-4
D: NA
V: TRBV7-2
size: NA
length: 13
DNA: TGTGCCAGCAGCCCCCTTGGGGGGAGAAAACTGTTTTTT
CDR3: CASSPLGGRKLFF

J: TRBJ2-2
D: NA
V: TRBV9
size: NA
length: 16
DNA: TGTGCCAGCAGCGTAGGGCGGGGGCCGAACACCGGGGAGCTGTTTTTT
CDR3: CASSVGRGPNTGELFF

J: TRBJ1-6
D: NA
V: TRBV2
size: NA
length: 15
DNA: TGTGCCAGCAGTTTCGAACGGGGCTATAATTCACCCCTCCACTTT
CDR3: CASSFERGYNSPLHF

J: TRBJ2-5
D: NA
V: TRBV5-5
size: NA
length: 16
DNA: TGTGCCAGCAGCTTTTCAGTAGTCACCCCCCAAGAGACCCAGTACTTC
CDR3: CASSFSVVTPQETQYF

J: TRBJ1-2
D: NA
V: TRBV6-2/TRBV6-3
size: NA
length: 15
DNA: TGTGCCAGCAGTTACCGGCAGGGGAGGGACTATGGCTACACCTTC
CDR3: CASSYRQGRDYGYTF

J: TRBJ1-3
D: NA
V: TRBV19
size: NA
length: 11
DNA: TGTGCCTCCTCCCCTGGAAACACCATATATTTT
CDR3: CASSPGNTIYF

J: TRBJ2-5
D: NA
V: TRBV28
size: NA
length: 14
DNA: TGTGCCAGCAGCCCGGACAGTCTCGGGGAGACCCAGTACTTC
CDR3: CASSPDSLGETQYF

J: TRBJ1-1
D: NA
V: TRBV11-3
size: NA
length: 14
DNA: TGTGCCAGCAGCTTTTCGGGGAGTGGCACTGAAGCTTTCTTT
CDR3: CASSFSGSGTEAFF

J: TRBJ1-4
D: NA
V: TRBV19
size: NA
length: 15
DNA: TGTGCCAGTAGTATAAGGGGGGCGACCAATGAAAAACTGTTTTTT
CDR3: CASSIRGATNEKLFF

J: TRBJ2-7
D: NA
V: TRBV4-3
size: NA
length: 15
DNA: TGCGCCACCGACTCTGACGGGACGGACTTCCACGAGCAGTACTTC
CDR3: CATDSDGTDFHEQYF

J: TRBJ1-1
D: TRBD1
V: TRBV19
size: NA
length: 15
DNA: TGTGCCAGTAGTATAGTGGGACAGGGAAGCAATGAAGCTTTCTTT
CDR3: CASSIVGQGSNEAFF

J: TRBJ1-2
D: NA
V: TRBV9
size: NA
length: 14
DNA: TGTGCCAGCAGCGTAGAGCAGTTTGCCTATGGCTACACCTTC
CDR3: CASSVEQFAYGYTF

J: TRBJ1-1
D: NA
V: TRBV4-3
size: NA
length: 13
DNA: TGCGCCAGCAGCCAAGACCTCGACCGTGAAGCTTTCTTT
CDR3: CASSQDLDREAFF

J: TRBJ1-6
D: TRBD1
V: TRBV3-1/TRBV3-2
size: NA
length: 16
DNA: TGTGCCAGCAGCCAAGACCCGACAGGGGGCAATTCACCCCTCCACTTT
CDR3: CASSQDPTGGNSPLHF

J: TRBJ1-1
D: NA
V: TRBV2
size: NA
length: 14
DNA: TGTGCCAGCGGAGTCGGGGGGATTAGGACTGAAGCTTTCTTT
CDR3: CASGVGGIRTEAFF

J: TRBJ2-3
D: NA
V: TRBV7-3
size: NA
length: 15
DNA: TGTGCCAGCAGCTTATTTGGGGGAGGCACAGATACGCAGTATTTT
CDR3: CASSLFGGGTDTQYF

J: TRBJ2-2
D: TRBD2
V: TRBV27
size: NA
length: 19
DNA: TGTGCCAGCAGTTTATCGGGGCTAAATAGCGGGGTGAACACCGGGGAGCTGTTTTTT
CDR3: CASSLSGLNSGVNTGELFF

J: TRBJ2-5
D: NA
V: TRBV4-2
size: NA
length: 13
DNA: TGTGCCAGCAGCCAAGATCCCAGGGATACCCAGTACTTC
CDR3: CASSQDPRDTQYF

J: TRBJ2-2
D: NA
V: TRBV29-1
size: few
length: 11
DNA: TGCAGCGCCGACGAGCGCGGGGAGCTGTTTTTT
CDR3: CSADERGELFF

J: TRBJ1-5
D: NA
V: TRBV29-1
size: NA
length: 13
DNA: TGCAGCGTTGCTTCAGGGCGAGGGCAGCCCCAGCATTTT
CDR3: CSVASGRGQPQHF

J: TRBJ1-1
D: TRBD1
V: TRBV11-3
size: NA
length: 15
DNA: TGTGCCAGCAGCTTAGTCTCCGGGACAGGGTCTGAAGCTTTCTTT
CDR3: CASSLVSGTGSEAFF

J: TRBJ1-2
D: NA
V: TRBV7-2
size: few
length: 13
DNA: TGTGCCAGCAGCTCTCGGGGCCAGTATGGCTACACCTTC
CDR3: CASSSRGQYGYTF

J: TRBJ1-1
D: TRBD1
V: TRBV7-3
size: NA
length: 15
DNA: TGTGCCAGCAGCCTAGTCCCGGGACAGGGGGAGGAGGCTTTCTTT
CDR3: CASSLVPGQGEEAFF

J: TRBJ2-3
D: TRBD2
V: TRBV5-5
size: NA
length: 16
DNA: TGTGCCAGCAGCCTCGCCCCTAGCGGGGGACAAGATACGCAGTATTTT
CDR3: CASSLAPSGGQDTQYF

J: TRBJ1-2
D: NA
V: TRBV2
size: NA
length: 13
DNA: TGTGCCAGCAGTGACCAGGCGGACTATGGCTACACCTTC
CDR3: CASSDQADYGYTF

J: TRBJ1-1
D: NA
V: TRBV3-1/TRBV3-2
size: NA
length: 14
DNA: TGTGCCAGCAGCCAGTGGCAGGGTAACACTGAAGCTTTCTTT
CDR3: CASSQWQGNTEAFF

J: TRBJ1-2
D: NA
V: TRBV20-1
size: NA
length: 11
DNA: TGCAGTGCTACTCAGGGGATCGGCTACACCTTC
CDR3: CSATQGIGYTF

J: TRBJ1-1
D: NA
V: TRBV29-1
size: few
length: 11
DNA: TGCAGCGTTCAAATGAACACTGAAGCTTTCTTT
CDR3: CSVQMNTEAFF

J: TRBJ2-2
D: NA
V: TRBV7-8
size: NA
length: 15
DNA: TGTGCCAGCAGCTCTTTCTCGGGGAACACCGGGGAGCTGTTTTTT
CDR3: CASSSFSGNTGELFF

J: TRBJ1-3
D: NA
V: TRBV10-3
size: NA
length: 15
DNA: TGTGCCATCAGTGAGGGGGCAGTCTCTGGAAACACCATATATTTT
CDR3: CAISEGAVSGNTIYF

J: TRBJ2-1
D: TRBD2
V: TRBV5-1
size: NA
length: 15
DNA: TGCGCCAGCAGCTTACTAGCGGGGGTGTACAATGAGCAGTTCTTC
CDR3: CASSLLAGVYNEQFF

J: TRBJ2-1
D: TRBD2
V: TRBV25-1
size: NA
length: 15
DNA: TGTGCCAGCAGTAATTTAGCGGGGGCCTACAATGAGCAGTTCTTC
CDR3: CASSNLAGAYNEQFF